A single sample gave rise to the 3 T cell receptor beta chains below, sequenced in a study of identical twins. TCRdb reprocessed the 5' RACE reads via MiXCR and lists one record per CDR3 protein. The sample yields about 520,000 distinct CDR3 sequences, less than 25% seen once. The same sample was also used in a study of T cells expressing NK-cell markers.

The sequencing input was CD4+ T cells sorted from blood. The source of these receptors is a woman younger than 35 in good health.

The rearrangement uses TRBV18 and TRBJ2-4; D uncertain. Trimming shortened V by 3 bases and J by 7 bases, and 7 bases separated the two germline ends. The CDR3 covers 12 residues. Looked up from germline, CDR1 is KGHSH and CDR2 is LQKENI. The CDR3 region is CASSPPTNIQYF. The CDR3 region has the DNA TGTGCCAGCTCACCCCCGACTAACATTCAGTACTTC.

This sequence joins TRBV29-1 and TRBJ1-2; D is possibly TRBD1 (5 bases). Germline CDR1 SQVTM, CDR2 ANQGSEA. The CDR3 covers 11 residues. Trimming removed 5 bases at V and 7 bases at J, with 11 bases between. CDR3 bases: TGCAGCGTTCCCACAGGTCTTGGCTACACCTTC. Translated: CSVPTGLGYTF.

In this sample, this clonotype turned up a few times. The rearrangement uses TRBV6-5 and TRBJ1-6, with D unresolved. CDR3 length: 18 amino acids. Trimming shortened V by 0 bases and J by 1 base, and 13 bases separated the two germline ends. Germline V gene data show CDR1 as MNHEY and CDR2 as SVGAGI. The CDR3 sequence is CASSYSGSMASYNSPLHF. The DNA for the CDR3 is TGTGCCAGCAGTTACTCCGGGTCCATGGCGTCCTATAATTCACCCCTCCACTTT.